Listed below are T cell receptor beta chains from one sample, sequenced in a study of cytomegalovirus exposure and HLA in healthy donors. Generated by immunoSEQ multiplex PCR, the TCRdb table keeps only in-frame clones and is missing some. The sample shows 150,000 to 200,000 clones, approximately 80% of them seen only once. Sequenced: PBMCs. These receptors came from a man aged 35 to 55 in good health and CMV-seropositive. Both conserved end residues are part of each CDR3. D genes are given only for firm matches. Size tells how often a clone was seen (once, few, many) or the class of an expanded clone, and some rows leave it out.

j_call: TRBJ2-1
d_call: NA
v_call: TRBV19
clone_size: NA
cdr3_nt: TGTGCCAGTAGTATGGCGGAGGACTCCTACAATGAGCAGTTCTTC
cdr3_aa: CASSMAEDSYNEQFF

j_call: TRBJ1-1
d_call: TRBD1
v_call: TRBV5-4
clone_size: NA
cdr3_nt: TGTGCCAGCAGCTTGGGACAGGGGGCGGATGGAGCTTTCTTT
cdr3_aa: CASSLGQGADGAFF

j_call: TRBJ2-1
d_call: NA
v_call: TRBV27
clone_size: NA
cdr3_nt: TGTGCCAGCACCCTGAGCGGGCCACCCTACAATGAGCAGTTCTTC
cdr3_aa: CASTLSGPPYNEQFF

j_call: TRBJ2-7
d_call: NA
v_call: TRBV5-4
clone_size: NA
cdr3_nt: TGTGCCAGCAGCTTGGGGGACAAGACTTTCGAGCAGTACTTC
cdr3_aa: CASSLGDKTFEQYF

j_call: TRBJ2-3
d_call: TRBD2
v_call: TRBV7-9
clone_size: NA
cdr3_nt: TGTGCCAGCAGCTTAAGAGCAAGCGGGAGGGCAATGACAGATACGCAGTATTTT
cdr3_aa: CASSLRASGRAMTDTQYF

j_call: TRBJ1-4
d_call: NA
v_call: TRBV4-1
clone_size: NA
cdr3_nt: TGCGCCAGCAGCCAAGGGAGCTACGGTGCAACTAATGAAAAACTGTTTTTT
cdr3_aa: CASSQGSYGATNEKLFF

j_call: TRBJ1-6
d_call: NA
v_call: TRBV27
clone_size: NA
cdr3_nt: TGTGCCAGCAGTTCGCCGGGACTCTCGAGCTCACCCCTCCACTTT
cdr3_aa: CASSSPGLSSSPLHF

j_call: TRBJ2-1
d_call: TRBD2
v_call: TRBV10-3
clone_size: NA
cdr3_nt: TGTGCCATCAGTGAGTCGAAGGTAGCGGGAGGCCCTAAGAGCTACAATGAGCAGTTCTTC
cdr3_aa: CAISESKVAGGPKSYNEQFF

j_call: TRBJ2-2
d_call: NA
v_call: TRBV7-8
clone_size: NA
cdr3_nt: TGTGCCAGCAGCTTATTAACAGGGCCGAACACCGGGGAGCTGTTTTTT
cdr3_aa: CASSLLTGPNTGELFF

j_call: TRBJ1-5
d_call: TRBD1
v_call: TRBV7-2
clone_size: few
cdr3_nt: TGTGCCACCGGGCAGGGGGCGAATCAGCCCCAGCATTTT
cdr3_aa: CATGQGANQPQHF

j_call: TRBJ1-2
d_call: TRBD1
v_call: TRBV25-1
clone_size: NA
cdr3_nt: TGTGCCAGCAGAGGCCGACAGGGGGCGTGGGATGGCTACACCTTC
cdr3_aa: CASRGRQGAWDGYTF

j_call: TRBJ1-4
d_call: NA
v_call: TRBV2
clone_size: few
cdr3_nt: TGTGCCAGCAGTGTGGAGGGTAATGAAAAACTGTTTTTT
cdr3_aa: CASSVEGNEKLFF

j_call: TRBJ1-6
d_call: NA
v_call: TRBV18
clone_size: NA
cdr3_nt: TGTGCCAGCTCACCAGGGACACTAGGGAACAATTCACCCCTCCACTTT
cdr3_aa: CASSPGTLGNNSPLHF

j_call: TRBJ2-1
d_call: TRBD2
v_call: TRBV6-6
clone_size: once
cdr3_nt: TGTGCCAGCAGTACCCTTCTAGCGGGGGTATACAATGAGCAGTTCTTC
cdr3_aa: CASSTLLAGVYNEQFF

j_call: TRBJ2-5
d_call: TRBD1
v_call: TRBV7-9
clone_size: once
cdr3_nt: TGTGCCAGCAGCTCGCCTCTCCGGGACAGGGTAGCGCGGGAGACCCAGTACTTC
cdr3_aa: CASSSPLRDRVARETQYF

j_call: TRBJ2-1
d_call: TRBD2
v_call: TRBV2
clone_size: few
cdr3_nt: TGTGCCAGCAGGGAGACTAGCGGGAGATCCTACAATGAGCAGTTCTTC
cdr3_aa: CASRETSGRSYNEQFF

j_call: TRBJ1-3
d_call: TRBD1
v_call: TRBV18
clone_size: NA
cdr3_nt: TGTGCCAGCTCACCACTACCGGGACAGGGAAGTTCTGGAAACACCATATATTTT
cdr3_aa: CASSPLPGQGSSGNTIYF

j_call: TRBJ2-7
d_call: NA
v_call: TRBV7-6
clone_size: few
cdr3_nt: TGTGCCAGCAGCCCTATCCCCGGGGGAGGGGGTCCCTACGAGCAGTACTTC
cdr3_aa: CASSPIPGGGGPYEQYF

j_call: TRBJ2-5
d_call: NA
v_call: TRBV15
clone_size: NA
cdr3_nt: TGTGCAACAGAAAACCGACTAGTAAAGGAGACCCAGTACTTC
cdr3_aa: CATENRLVKETQYF

j_call: TRBJ2-1
d_call: NA
v_call: TRBV6-5
clone_size: NA
cdr3_nt: TGTGCCAGCCATCGAGGGAGTTGGAATGAGCAGTTCTTC
cdr3_aa: CASHRGSWNEQFF

j_call: TRBJ1-2
d_call: NA
v_call: TRBV5-4
clone_size: NA
cdr3_nt: TGTGCCAGCAGCTTGGCCGGGACACCCTATGGCTACACCTTC
cdr3_aa: CASSLAGTPYGYTF

j_call: TRBJ2-2
d_call: TRBD2
v_call: TRBV5-6
clone_size: NA
cdr3_nt: TGTGCCAGCAGCCGAGGGAGGGCTCAGGAGGACACCGGGGAGCTGTTTTTT
cdr3_aa: CASSRGRAQEDTGELFF